This is a list of T cell receptor beta chains from one sample in a study of T cell repertoires in cytomegalovirus infection. In TCRdb, the reads were re-called with MiXCR into one record per CDR3 protein. The profile shows hundreds of thousands of distinct CDR3 sequences, roughly 30% of them singletons. These receptors' antigens are unknown. The source material was cultured CD8+ T cells from PBMCs, sampled from culture after CMV antigen stimulation. These receptors originate from a human donor in good health (CMV status not recorded). Some clones in this sample may be carry-over from other donors' samples. CDR3s include the opening cysteine and the closing phenylalanine or tryptophan. A D gene is named only where the DNA matches it firmly. Clone size appears in some rows only: once, few, many, or a class for an expanded clone.

TRBD1 | few | TRBJ2-1 | TRBV7-9 | CASSSGRGPPYNEQFF | TGTGCCAGCAGTTCGGGAAGGGGGCCCCCATACAATGAGCAGTTCTTC
. | . | TRBJ2-7 | TRBV15 | CATSIQSSYEQYF | TGTGCCACCAGCATACAGAGCTCCTACGAGCAGTACTTC
TRBD2 | . | TRBJ2-1 | TRBV27 | CASSNSGGASYNEQFF | TGTGCCAGCAGTAATAGCGGGGGCGCCTCCTACAATGAGCAGTTCTTC
TRBD1 | few | TRBJ1-2 | TRBV7-9 | CASSLAGTGLYGYTF | TGTGCCAGCAGCTTAGCCGGGACAGGGCTCTATGGCTACACCTTC
. | many | TRBJ2-1 | TRBV7-2 | CASSSARDYNEQFF | TGTGCCAGCAGCTCAGCTCGGGACTACAATGAGCAGTTCTTC
TRBD1 | . | TRBJ1-1 | TRBV6-2/TRBV6-3 | CASSYLRQGPGSELNTEAFF | TGTGCCAGCAGTTACCTTAGACAGGGCCCAGGGTCCGAATTGAACACTGAAGCTTTCTTT
. | . | TRBJ1-2 | TRBV7-2 | CASSLDFYTPFYGYTF | TGTGCCAGCAGCTTAGATTTCTACACGCCCTTCTATGGCTACACCTTC
TRBD1 | few | TRBJ1-2 | TRBV6-1 | CASSEGGGAHGYTF | TGTGCCAGCAGTGAAGGAGGGGGCGCGCATGGCTACACCTTC
. | . | TRBJ2-1 | TRBV4-1 | CASSHPRDYEQFF | TGCGCCAGCAGCCACCCGAGGGATTATGAGCAGTTCTTC
TRBD1 | . | TRBJ2-2 | TRBV9 | CANSVEGAGGADTGELFF | TGTGCCAACAGCGTAGAGGGGGCAGGGGGCGCCGACACCGGGGAGCTGTTTTTT
. | . | TRBJ2-2 | TRBV12-3/TRBV12-4 | CASTPTTGKNTGELFF | TGTGCCAGCACCCCTACTACAGGGAAGAACACCGGGGAGCTGTTTTTT
TRBD2 | . | TRBJ2-7 | TRBV6-1 | CASPGGLADEQYF | TGTGCCAGCCCCGGGGGACTAGCTGACGAGCAGTACTTC
. | . | TRBJ2-5 | TRBV10-3 | CAIRMQPQETQYF | TGTGCCATCAGGATGCAGCCGCAAGAGACCCAGTACTTC
. | few | TRBJ1-5 | TRBV12-3/TRBV12-4 | CASSLSGLNQPQHF | TGTGCCAGCAGTTTATCAGGGCTCAATCAGCCCCAGCATTTT
. | . | TRBJ1-5 | TRBV19 | CASSDAGVNQPQHF | TGTGCCAGTAGTGACGCGGGGGTTAATCAGCCCCAGCATTTT
TRBD1 | many | TRBJ1-3 | TRBV7-2 | CASSADRGLGNTIYF | TGTGCCAGCAGCGCCGACAGGGGGCTTGGAAACACCATATATTTT
TRBD2 | few | TRBJ2-1 | TRBV18 | CASSPVTSGGPLSYNEQFF | TGTGCCAGCTCACCCGTGACTAGCGGGGGCCCGTTATCCTACAATGAGCAGTTCTTC
. | few | TRBJ2-2 | TRBV4-3 | CASSPRDSGELFF | TGCGCCAGCAGCCCCCGGGACTCCGGGGAGCTGTTTTTT
. | . | TRBJ1-4 | TRBV6-2/TRBV6-3 | CASRRSTGSANEKLFF | TGTGCCAGCAGAAGGTCAACGGGCTCGGCTAATGAAAAACTGTTTTTT
TRBD1 | few | TRBJ2-5 | TRBV7-2 | CASSGRTGGSEETQYF | TGTGCCAGCAGCGGCCGGACAGGGGGCTCTGAGGAGACCCAGTACTTC
TRBD1 | many | TRBJ2-1 | TRBV12-3/TRBV12-4 | CASSLNRGDEQFF | TGTGCCAGCAGTTTAAACAGGGGAGATGAGCAGTTCTTC
. | . | TRBJ2-1 | TRBV4-1 | CASSHGTIQGNEQFF | TGCGCCAGCAGCCACGGGACAATCCAGGGCAATGAGCAGTTCTTC
TRBD1 | . | TRBJ2-7 | TRBV7-9 | CASSSTGVTYEQYF | TGTGCCAGCAGTTCTACAGGGGTAACCTACGAGCAGTACTTC
TRBD2 | few | TRBJ2-5 | TRBV7-6 | CASSSSRGSGGQETQYF | TGTGCCAGCAGCTCCTCCCGTGGTAGCGGGGGACAAGAGACCCAGTACTTC
. | few | TRBJ2-4 | TRBV4-1 | CASSQDASGNSAKNIQYF | TGCGCCAGCAGCCAAGATGCCTCAGGAAACTCAGCCAAAAACATTCAGTACTTC
TRBD2 | few | TRBJ2-1 | TRBV7-2 | CASSLDPSGVHYNEQFF | TGTGCCAGCAGCTTAGACCCCAGCGGGGTCCACTACAATGAGCAGTTCTTC
. | . | TRBJ1-1 | TRBV28 | CASTPMTGFNTEAFF | TGTGCCAGCACTCCAATGACAGGCTTTAACACTGAAGCTTTCTTT
. | . | TRBJ2-1 | TRBV13 | CASSKYGLNEQFF | TGTGCCAGCAGCAAATACGGCCTCAATGAGCAGTTCTTC
TRBD2 | . | TRBJ2-7 | TRBV20-1 | CSARDTSGEYEQYF | TGCAGTGCTAGGGATACTAGCGGGGAATACGAGCAGTACTTC
. | few | TRBJ2-3 | TRBV6-5 | CASSQASSTDTQYF | TGTGCCAGCAGCCAAGCTTCTAGCACAGATACGCAGTATTTT
. | . | TRBJ1-5 | TRBV19 | CASSVWGHQPQHF | TGTGCCAGTAGTGTATGGGGGCATCAGCCCCAGCATTTT
. | many | TRBJ1-2 | TRBV7-8 | CASSLEGRKPYGYTF | TGTGCCAGCAGCTTAGAGGGTAGAAAGCCCTATGGCTACACCTTC
. | . | TRBJ2-3 | TRBV6-6 | CASSLRPGGRRTDTQYF | TGTGCCAGCAGTCTACGCCCCGGGGGGCGACGCACAGATACGCAGTATTTT
. | few | TRBJ2-7 | TRBV7-9 | CASSNPLGSYEQYF | TGTGCCAGCAGCAACCCCCTGGGTTCCTACGAGCAGTACTTC
. | many | TRBJ1-5 | TRBV7-2 | CASSRLGGGNQPQHF | TGTGCCAGCAGCAGGCTAGGCGGAGGCAATCAGCCCCAGCATTTT
. | . | TRBJ2-3 | TRBV20-1 | CSAREWAGSTDTQYF | TGCAGTGCTAGAGAATGGGCGGGGAGCACAGATACGCAGTATTTT
TRBD1 | . | TRBJ2-7 | TRBV7-6 | CASSAPDRVFHEQYF | TGTGCCAGCAGCGCCCCGGACAGGGTTTTCCACGAGCAGTACTTC
TRBD2 | . | TRBJ2-2 | TRBV4-3 | CASSQDGPWTSSGELFF | TGCGCCAGCAGCCAAGATGGGCCGTGGACTAGCTCCGGGGAGCTGTTTTTT
. | few | TRBJ1-5 | TRBV7-9 | CASSLTESNQPQHF | TGTGCCAGCAGCTTGACAGAATCCAATCAGCCCCAGCATTTT
. | . | TRBJ2-1 | TRBV15 | CATRDSYNEQFF | TGTGCCACCAGGGACTCCTACAATGAGCAGTTCTTC
TRBD1 | few | TRBJ1-1 | TRBV11-2 | CASSATGTGKEWTEAFF | TGTGCCAGCAGCGCTACCGGGACAGGGAAAGAATGGACTGAAGCTTTCTTT
. | few | TRBJ2-2 | TRBV7-6 | CASSLLGEAGELFF | TGTGCCAGCAGCTTACTTGGGGAGGCCGGGGAGCTGTTTTTT
TRBD1 | few | TRBJ1-1 | TRBV2 | CAKTGGRTEAFF | TGTGCCAAGACAGGGGGGAGGACTGAAGCTTTCTTT
TRBD1 | many | TRBJ2-1 | TRBV10-3 | CATTQTGGSEQFF | TGTGCCACCACCCAGACAGGGGGTTCTGAGCAGTTCTTC
. | many | TRBJ1-5 | TRBV27 | CASSLGRNQPQHF | TGTGCCAGCAGCTTAGGACGGAATCAGCCCCAGCATTTT
. | few | TRBJ2-2 | TRBV4-3 | CASSQGHFPGELFF | TGCGCCAGCAGCCAAGGACACTTCCCCGGGGAGCTGTTTTTT
. | few | TRBJ2-3 | TRBV6-5 | CASSYIGPTDTQYF | TGTGCCAGCAGTTACATAGGACCCACAGATACGCAGTATTTT
. | . | TRBJ2-1 | TRBV6-1 | CASRHLSYNEQFF | TGTGCCAGCAGGCACCTTTCCTACAATGAGCAGTTCTTC
. | . | TRBJ2-1 | TRBV6-6 | CASSYWAGLNNEQFF | TGTGCCAGCAGTTACTGGGCAGGGTTAAACAATGAGCAGTTCTTC